This TCR beta chain was sequenced for a study of T cell responses to AZD1222 COVID-19 vaccine. This CDR3 comprises 15 residues. Profiling relied on immunoSEQ multiplex PCR, and the TCRdb table lists in-frame clones only, not all of them. The sample holds under 95,000 clones; roughly 90% are singletons and the top ten take approximately 1.4%. The chain carries TRBV21-1 and TRBJ2-1; TRBD2, the table's D call, was not compared with the DNA. TRBV21-1 is termed a pseudogene. The source of this sequence is an adult who received the AZD1222 COVID-19 vaccine. The source material was peripheral blood, sampled 28 days after the second AZD1222 dose. CDR3: CASSRSGTSVDEQFF. CDR3 nucleotide sequence: TGTGCCAGCAGCAGATCCGGGACTAGTGTCGATGAGCAGTTCTTC.